The 14 T cell receptor beta chains below were found in one sample sequenced in a study of read filtering for tumor transcriptome and immune sequencing. This library used approximately 370 ng RNA and molecular barcoded adaptors spanning alpha/delta and beta/gamma chains. TCRdb recomputed calls from the reads with MiXCR, one row per CDR3 protein. The sample consists of thousands of distinct CDR3 sequences, approximately 16% of them appearing once. The sequencing input was a population of CD138-negative cells sorted from bone marrow. The receptors shown here come from a donor at least 40 years old with multiple myeloma.

By share, this clonotype counts as medium-sized. This chain uses TRBV7-2 with TRBJ2-1; maybe TRBD2 (6 bases). CDR1 is SGHTA, CDR2 FQGNSA, per germline. The CDR3 is made up of 15 amino acids. Trimming cost V 2 bases and J 7 bases, with 15 bases left between them. The CDR3 DNA follows: TGTGCCAGCAGCTTACACGGGGGTTCGGGAAATGAGCAGTTCTTC. Protein sequence: CASSLHGGSGNEQFF.

This clonotype has at least ten counts. The rearrangement joins TRBV6-5 to TRBJ2-2; D could derive from TRBD1 or TRBD2 (5 bases each). Trimming took 6 bases from V and 4 from J, leaving 12 bases between them. CDR1 and CDR2 from the germline V gene are MNHEY and SVGAGI. The CDR3 totals 14 residues. This CDR3 is CASRSPGGTGELFF. The CDR3 nucleotides are TGTGCCAGCAGAAGCCCTGGGGGCACCGGGGAGCTGTTTTTT.

Many counts were recorded for this clonotype. The chain couples TRBV20-1 to TRBJ2-7, with TRBD2 matching 9 bases. The CDR3 has 17 amino acids. Germline V gives CDR1 DFQATT, CDR2 SNEGSKA (reference sequence). V shed 0 bases, J shed 0 bases, and the junction held 9 bases outside the gene matches. For the CDR3, the DNA is TGCAGTGCTAGAGATGCGGCGACTAGCGGTTTCTCCTACGAGCAGTACTTC. It translates to CSARDAATSGFSYEQYF.

Many counts were recorded for this clonotype. The germline gene is not matched at one end of the junction; a read error may be the cause. The rearrangement uses TRBV6-6 and TRBJ1-4; 9 positions agree with TRBD1. This CDR3 is 15 amino acids long. Germline lookup yields CDR1 MNHNY and CDR2 SVGAGI (reference sequence). CDR3 sequence: CASSRTGGRNEKRFF. The CDR3 nucleotides are TGTGCCAGCAGCCGAACAGGGGGCAGAAATGAAAAACGGTTTTTT.

This clonotype is labeled medium-sized (0.01 to 0.1%). V is TRBV20-1 and J is TRBJ2-1; TRBD2 aligns across 13 bases. This CDR3 comprises 14 residues. V was pared by 6 bases and J by 6 bases, with 5 bases of the junction left unmatched. Per germline, CDR1 DFQATT and CDR2 SNEGSKA (reference sequence). In nucleotides, the CDR3 is TGCAGTGCAACACTAGCGGGAGGGCCCAATGAGCAGTTCTTC. Amino acids: CSATLAGGPNEQFF.

This clonotype is medium-sized within its sample. The CDR3 protein is CASRQAGNSYNEQFF. For the CDR3, the DNA is TGTGCCAGCAGGCAAGCGGGGAACTCCTACAATGAGCAGTTCTTC. V and J are TRBV27 and TRBJ2-1, with 7 bases aligning to TRBD2. The CDR3 runs 15 residues. The V and J ends lost 6 bases and 0 bases, in that order; junction bases with no gene match: 5. Per the germline V gene, CDR1 is MNHEY and CDR2 is SMNVEV (reference sequence).

This clonotype was detected ten times or more. V is TRBV5-1 and J is TRBJ1-1, with TRBD1 as a possible D gene (6 bases). The ends were cut back, 2 bases at V and 3 bases at J, with 11 bases in the middle. Per the germline V gene, CDR1 is SGHRS and CDR2 is YFSETQ. The CDR3 has 14 residues. The CDR3 nucleotides are TGCGCCAGCAGCTTACAGGGCCAATACACTGAAGCTTTCTTT. Its protein is CASSLQGQYTEAFF. Together with reference TRBV5-1 and TRBJ1-1, the CDR3 gives the full variable domain: KAGVTQTPRYLIKTRGQQVTLSCSPISGHRSVSWYQQTPGQGLQFLFEYFSETQRNKGNFPGRFSGRQFSNSRSEMNVSTLELGDSALYLCASSLQGQYTEAFFGQGTRLTVV.

Many counts were recorded for this clonotype. The V and J genes are TRBV20-1 and TRBJ1-5, with a possible D match to TRBD1 (6 bases). V was pared by 6 bases and J by 7 bases, with 10 bases between. Germline lookup yields CDR1 DFQATT and CDR2 SNEGSKA (reference sequence). The CDR3 contains 11 residues. Written as DNA, the CDR3 is TGCAGTGCGACCACAGGGCAGCCCCAGCATTTT. Translation gives CSATTGQPQHF.

In regard to this clonotype: This is likely an artifact of a read error, given a far larger clone one base away. The J gene is TRBJ2-1, the V gene TRBV6-5; 7 nucleotides line up with TRBD1. V lost 6 bases to trimming and J lost 12 bases; unmatched junction nucleotides: 14. Germline CDR1 and CDR2: MNHEY and SVGAGI. The CDR3 is 14 amino acids. The DNA for the CDR3 is TGTGCCAGCAGCTTAAGACAGGGATGGTATGGGCAGTTCTTC. It specifies CASSLRQGWYGQFF.

This clonotype ranks as medium-sized. The gene calls are TRBV5-1 and TRBJ2-1; D gene ambiguous. The CDR3 runs 14 residues. V lost 0 bases and J lost 1, with 5 bases in between. Germline CDR1 is SGHRS and CDR2 is YFSETQ. The DNA of the CDR3 is TGCGCCAGCAGCTTGGATGTATCCTACAATGAGCAGTTCTTC. This gives the protein CASSLDVSYNEQFF.

Comments on this clonotype: One base away lies a much larger clone, so this may be a sequencing read error. The chain employs TRBV28 and TRBJ1-1, with D uncertain. This CDR3 region has 13 residues. CDR1 and CDR2 (germline): MDHEN, SYDVKM. Trimming left V 7 bases short and J 4 bases short, with 13 bases between. The CDR3 protein is CASKRSGSTEAFF. CDR3 DNA sequence: TGTGCCAGCAAACGATCGGGGAGCACTGAAGCTTTCTTT.

This clonotype was recorded many times. The rearrangement joins TRBV6-2 or TRBV6-3 to TRBJ2-1, with 10 bases aligning to TRBD2. Looked up from germline, CDR1 is MNHEY and CDR2 is SVGEGT. J gave up 7 bases and V 6 bases, and 9 bases lay outside the gene matches. The CDR3 covers 15 residues. DNA for the CDR3: TGTGCCAGCAGGATGAGCGGGGGGGCGGGGAATGAGCAGTTCTTC. Its protein product is CASRMSGGAGNEQFF.

This clonotype was found many times. Given a much more abundant clone one base away, this may be a read error. The chain couples TRBV6-1 to TRBJ1-4; 7 bases fit TRBD1. The germline gives CDR1 MNHNS, CDR2 SASEGT. The length of the CDR3 is 12 residues. The CDR3 DNA reads TGTGCCAGCAGTGGTCAGGGGGAAAAACGGTTTTTT. Its protein is CASSGQGEKRFF.

This sequence joins TRBV4-1 and TRBJ1-2; TRBD1 matches at 7 bases. The CDR3 totals 16 residues. Germline V CDR1 and CDR2: MGHRA, YSYEKL. V shed 10 bases, J shed 6 bases, and the junction held 20 bases outside the gene matches. The CDR3 sequence is CANIQDQHRGSHGYTF. DNA of the CDR3: TGCGCCAACATCCAAGATCAACACAGGGGATCTCATGGCTACACCTTC.